The 3 T cell receptor beta chains below were found in one sample sequenced in a study of cytomegalovirus exposure and HLA in healthy donors. 60 Vbeta and 13 Jbeta primers were used in PCR. Profiling relied on immunoSEQ multiplex PCR, and the TCRdb table lists in-frame clones only, not all of them. The sample lists some 130,000 clones; approximately 60% were seen once. Sequenced input: PBMCs. All receptors derive from a human donor in good health.

This clone was detected a few times. The chain carries TRBV7-9 and TRBJ2-7, with no clear D. Trimming cost V 4 bases and J 3 bases, with 4 bases left between them. This CDR3 is built from 11 residues. Germline values: CDR1 SEHNR, CDR2 FQNEAQ (reference sequence). This CDR3 reads CASSSVYEQYF. CDR3 in DNA: TGTGCCAGCAGCTCAGTCTACGAGCAGTACTTC.

This sequence joins TRBV7-2 and TRBJ2-2; weak D call: TRBD1 (6 bases). Trimming removed 9 bases at V and 3 bases at J, with 20 bases between. Germline CDR1 is SGHTA and CDR2 is FQGNSA. This CDR3 spans 16 amino acids. In nucleotides, the CDR3 is TGTGCCAGTCCCCAGGCTCCCTACAGGGACACCGGGGAGCTGTTTTTT. It encodes CASPQAPYRDTGELFF.

The CDR3 loop reads CASSLSISYNEQFF. CDR3 sequence (DNA): TGTGCCAGCAGCTTAAGCATCTCCTACAATGAGCAGTTCTTC. The J gene is TRBJ2-1, the V gene TRBV7-2; D is undetermined. Germline V lookup: CDR1 SGHTA, CDR2 FQGNSA. V lost 2 bases, J lost 0 bases, and 5 bases lay in between. This CDR3 is built from 14 residues.